These 30 T cell receptor beta chains share one sample of origin, sequenced in a study of early T cells in non-severe SARS-CoV-2 infection. TCRdb reprocessed the 5' RACE reads via MiXCR and lists one record per CDR3 protein. The table has some 110,000 distinct CDR3 sequences, 15% seen once. Sequencing was carried out using whole blood. These receptors all come from an adult who was a healthcare worker with PCR-confirmed SARS-CoV-2 infection or an uninfected control (not recorded which).

This clonotype has a handful of counts. This chain uses TRBV18 with TRBJ1-5, with 8 bases fitting TRBD1. The CDR3 loop spans 15 amino acids. Germline V gene sequence: CDR1 KGHSH, CDR2 LQKENI. Trimming cost V 3 bases and J 0 bases; bases outside gene matches: 1. CDR3: CASSPDRDSNQPQHF. CDR3 nucleotide sequence: TGTGCCAGCTCACCGGACAGGGATAGCAATCAGCCCCAGCATTTT.

The chain is built from TRBV29-1 and TRBJ2-2, with D uncertain. This CDR3 is 13 amino acids long. Germline V gives CDR1 SQVTM, CDR2 ANQGSEA. The germline V and J ends were trimmed by 2 bases and 0 bases, with 4 bases remaining between them. The CDR3, as DNA: TGCAGCGTTGAATTAGCGAACACCGGGGAGCTGTTTTTT. Its translation is CSVELANTGELFF.

This clonotype was detected a few times. The chain couples TRBV6-6 to TRBJ1-1; D uncertain. This CDR3 is 15 amino acids long. Deletions cut 2 bases from V and 2 bases from J, with 12 bases between. Germline CDR1 reads MNHNY; CDR2 reads SVGAGI (reference sequence). CDR3 sequence: CASSYPADLNTEAFF. The CDR3 region has the DNA TGTGCCAGCAGTTACCCCGCTGACCTAAACACTGAAGCTTTCTTT.

The J gene is TRBJ1-5, the V gene TRBV19, with D possibly being TRBD1 (5 bases). CDR3 length equals 15 residues. Between the trimmed V and J ends, which lost 9 bases and 1 base, there was a span of 16 bases. Germline V gene lookup returns CDR1 LNHDA and CDR2 SQIVND (reference sequence). The CDR3 protein is CASSRGGGSNQPQHF. CDR3 in DNA: TGTGCCAGCTCCCGCGGGGGAGGCAGCAATCAGCCCCAGCATTTT.

This chain's CDR3 is CASSLAFRVGEQYF. The CDR3 DNA sequence: TGCGCCAGCAGCTTGGCCTTCAGGGTGGGCGAGCAGTACTTC. The chain uses TRBV5-1 and TRBJ2-7; TRBD1 might be the D (5 bases). The CDR3 is 14 amino acids. Per germline, CDR1 SGHRS and CDR2 YFSETQ. V was clipped by 0 bases and J by 6 bases, with 13 bases between them. Drawing the rest from reference TRBV5-1 and TRBJ2-7, the complete variable domain is KAGVTQTPRYLIKTRGQQVTLSCSPISGHRSVSWYQQTPGQGLQFLFEYFSETQRNKGNFPGRFSGRQFSNSRSEMNVSTLELGDSALYLCASSLAFRVGEQYFGPGTRLTVT.

The chain couples TRBV2 to TRBJ2-6; the D is unclear. There are 14 residues in the CDR3. Between the trimmed V and J ends, which lost 4 bases and 4 bases, there was a span of 8 bases. In germline, CDR1 is SNHLY, CDR2 FYNNEI. Here the CDR3 DNA reads TGTGCCAGCAGTGGGACCCGAGGGGCCAACGTCCTGACTTTC. Translated: CASSGTRGANVLTF.

This clonotype showed up many times. The chain is built from TRBV7-2 and TRBJ2-5; no reliable D call. The CDR3 has 14 residues. Per germline, CDR1 SGHTA and CDR2 FQGNSA. Trimming pared 6 bases from V and 1 base from J, leaving 12 bases between. The CDR3 DNA reads as TGTGCCAGCAGTCAAGGACGGACCCAAGAGACCCAGTACTTC. Translated: CASSQGRTQETQYF.

The chain is built from TRBV5-4 and TRBJ1-1, with TRBD1 matching 8 bases. Germline CDR1 and CDR2: SGHNT and YYREEE (reference sequence). V shed 4 bases and J 6 bases; nucleotides not matched to a gene: 8. The CDR3 is 14 amino acids. The CDR3 DNA sequence: TGTGCCAGCAGCGCTCGACAGGGGAGAGCTGAAGCTTTCTTT. Translating it yields CASSARQGRAEAFF.

J is TRBJ2-5 and V is TRBV12-3 or TRBV12-4, with D unclear. The ends were cut back, 3 bases at V and 4 bases at J, with 12 bases in the middle. CDR3 length: 14 residues. DNA of the CDR3: TGTGCCAGCAGTTTCTTAGGAAAAGGAGAGACCCAGTACTTC. Its protein product is CASSFLGKGETQYF.

This clonotype was seen a single time. The V call is TRBV27, the J call TRBJ1-2; no clear D gene. CDR1 is MNHEY, CDR2 SMNVEV, per germline (reference sequence). With 5 bases removed from V and 4 bases from J, the gap between germline ends came to 17 bases. The CDR3 consists of 15 residues. The CDR3 nucleotides read TGTGCCAGCAGTCCCTCTCAGGCAGCCTCCTATGGCTACACCTTC. It yields the protein CASSPSQAASYGYTF.

The chain is built from TRBV5-4 and TRBJ2-1; D is ambiguous. Deletions cut 2 bases from V and 6 bases from J, with 9 bases between. In germline, CDR1 is SGHNT, CDR2 YYREEE (reference sequence). The CDR3 consists of 13 residues. CDR3 protein: CASSFVESNEQFF. CDR3 nucleotide sequence: TGTGCCAGCAGCTTCGTAGAGTCCAATGAGCAGTTCTTC.

This clonotype was seen a few times. The chain combines TRBV6-6 with TRBJ1-2; D uncertain. Germline-derived CDR1 and CDR2 are MNHNY and SVGAGI (reference sequence). V lost 5 bases and J 2 bases, leaving 9 bases between the germline ends. This CDR3 has 13 amino acids. Here the CDR3 DNA reads TGTGCCAGCAGTACCCCCCAGAACTATGGCTACACCTTC. It specifies CASSTPQNYGYTF.

This clonotype was seen only a few times. The rearrangement uses TRBV7-9 and TRBJ2-5; TRBD1 might be the D (5 bases). The CDR3 has 13 residues. V was trimmed by 5 bases and J by 2 bases, leaving 9 bases between them. Per germline, CDR1 SEHNR and CDR2 FQNEAQ (reference sequence). The CDR3 bases are TGTGCCAGCAGCCGACAGCTACAAGAGACCCAGTACTTC. Translated: CASSRQLQETQYF.

This clonotype was observed many times. The rearrangement links TRBV4-1 to TRBJ2-7; D is unclear. The CDR3 is made up of 11 amino acids. Germline CDR1 and CDR2: MGHRA and YSYEKL. V dropped 1 base and J dropped 7 bases, with 5 bases sitting between them. The CDR3 reads CASSQGKEQYF. DNA for the CDR3: TGCGCCAGCAGCCAAGGGAAAGAGCAGTACTTC.

The V and J genes are TRBV20-1 and TRBJ2-1; 8 nucleotides match TRBD2. Trimming took 7 bases from V and 4 from J; bases not matched to a gene: 6. The CDR3 extends over 13 amino acids. The germline V gene encodes CDR1 DFQATT and CDR2 SNEGSKA (reference sequence). The CDR3 reads CSESGGGYNEQFF. For the CDR3, the DNA is TGCAGTGAAAGCGGGGGAGGTTACAATGAGCAGTTCTTC.

This chain links TRBV2 with TRBJ1-4; 7 bases map to TRBD1. The CDR3 length is 13 residues. Germline V lookup: CDR1 SNHLY, CDR2 FYNNEI. Trimming at V came to 7 bases and at J to 9 bases, leaving 8 bases not matched to a gene. The chain's CDR3 is CASTERTGQKLFF. The CDR3 DNA reads TGTGCCAGCACCGAACGGACAGGCCAAAAACTGTTTTTT.

This clonotype was observed a few times. The J gene is TRBJ1-1, the V gene TRBV5-1; D might be TRBD1 (6 bases). Germline V gene lookup returns CDR1 SGHRS and CDR2 YFSETQ. This CDR3 region has 18 residues. V was shortened by 0 bases and J by 1 base, with 19 bases between the two germline ends. CDR3 sequence reads: CASSLGLTGGLGNTEAFF. CDR3 DNA sequence: TGCGCCAGCAGCTTGGGCCTTACCGGGGGCTTGGGGAACACTGAAGCTTTCTTT.

This clonotype came up a few times. This rearrangement joins TRBV20-1 to TRBJ2-5; 11 bases match TRBD2. V trimming: 3 bases; J trimming: 2 bases; junction bases outside the gene matches: 11. Looked up from germline, CDR1 is DFQATT and CDR2 is SNEGSKA (reference sequence). The CDR3 has 17 residues. In nucleotides, the CDR3 is TGCAGTGCTAGTTCGATAGCGGGGGGGCTGGGTCAAGAGACCCAGTACTTC. Translated, it gives CSASSIAGGLGQETQYF.

The gene calls are TRBV2 and TRBJ1-4, with D possibly TRBD1 on 5 matching bases. V lost 8 bases and J lost 0, with 7 bases in between. Germline CDR1 reads SNHLY; CDR2 reads FYNNEI. CDR3 length: 13 amino acids. The CDR3: CASRGATNEKLFF. For the CDR3, the DNA is TGTGCCAGCCGAGGGGCAACTAATGAAAAACTGTTTTTT.

This chain links TRBV20-1 with TRBJ2-3; D is perhaps TRBD2 (6 bases). This CDR3 has 13 amino acids. The germline V and J ends were trimmed by 5 bases and 5 bases, with 14 bases remaining between them. The germline V gene encodes CDR1 DFQATT and CDR2 SNEGSKA (reference sequence). In DNA form, the CDR3 reads TGCAGTGCTCTACTACACGGGGGAGATACGCAGTATTTT. This encodes CSALLHGGDTQYF.

This clonotype was counted ten times or more. V gene TRBV12-3 or TRBV12-4 combines with J gene TRBJ1-2, with a possible D match to TRBD1 (5 bases). The length of the CDR3 is 12 residues. Trimming removed 4 bases at V and 6 bases at J, with 9 bases between. DNA for the CDR3: TGTGCCAGCAGTTACCGGGACCATGGCTACACCTTC. This sequence encodes CASSYRDHGYTF.

This clonotype appeared many times. The V call is TRBV7-2, the J call TRBJ2-3; TRBD2 agrees at 9 bases. Germline values: CDR1 SGHTA, CDR2 FQGNSA. V was clipped by 1 base and J by 1 base; unmatched bases: 0. This CDR3 is built from 15 residues. CDR3 sequence (DNA): TGTGCCAGCAGCTTAGTAGCGGGGGGCACAGATACGCAGTATTTT. Translated, it gives CASSLVAGGTDTQYF.

The rearrangement uses TRBV3-1 and TRBJ2-4; no firm D call. Trimming took off 5 bases at V and 3 bases at J, with 14 bases between the two ends. The CDR3 extends over 15 amino acids. CDR1 and CDR2 from the germline V gene are LGHDT and YNNKEL (reference sequence). CDR3 DNA: TGTGCCAGCAGCTCCCTTCTAGAAGGCAAAAACATTCAGTACTTC. The encoded protein is CASSSLLEGKNIQYF.

The chain links TRBV20-1 to TRBJ1-1; the D is unclear. The CDR3 is made up of 11 amino acids. Germline V gene data show CDR1 as DFQATT and CDR2 as SNEGSKA (reference sequence). V lost 3 bases and J 6 bases, leaving 8 bases between the germline ends. CDR3 sequence (DNA): TGCAGTGCTAGTCTAGGTCCTGAAGCTTTCTTT. Its protein is CSASLGPEAFF.

This clonotype was detected only a few times. This chain links TRBV11-2 with TRBJ1-1, with unresolved D. Trimming left V 1 base short and J 1 base short, with 13 bases between. Looked up from germline, CDR1 is SGHAT and CDR2 is FQNNGV. CDR3 length: 16 residues. CDR3 amino acids: CASSLGQVISNTEAFF. DNA of the CDR3: TGTGCCAGCAGCTTAGGACAAGTGATTTCGAACACTGAAGCTTTCTTT.

This clonotype appeared many times. The CDR3 protein is CASAPEVNSPLHF. The CDR3, as DNA: TGTGCCAGTGCCCCGGAAGTGAATTCACCCCTCCACTTT. The chain is built from TRBV9 and TRBJ1-6; no clear D gene. V was cut by 8 bases and J by 7 bases, with 13 bases left in between. The CDR3 totals 13 residues. CDR1 SGDLS and CDR2 YYNGEE come from the germline V gene. The entire variable domain, with the rest obtained from reference TRBV9 and TRBJ1-6, is as follows: DSGVTQTPKHLITATGQRVTLRCSPRSGDLSVYWYQQSLDQGLQFLIQYYNGEERAKGNILERFSAQQFPDLHSELNLSSLELGDSALYFCASAPEVNSPLHFGNGTRLTVT.

This sequence joins TRBV10-3 and TRBJ2-6, with D unclear. V was shortened by 5 bases and J by 0 bases, with 5 bases between the two germline ends. This CDR3 is 14 amino acids long. From germline, CDR1 is ENHRY and CDR2 SYGVKD. The CDR3 here is CAISTSSGANVLTF. The CDR3 DNA is TGTGCCATCAGTACAAGCTCTGGGGCCAACGTCCTGACTTTC.

This clonotype appeared a few times. The chain recombines TRBV7-6 with TRBJ1-2; D uncertain. V lost 2 bases to trimming and J lost 6 bases, with 10 bases between them. CDR3 length: 13 residues. CDR1 and CDR2 from the germline V gene are SGHVS and FNYEAQ. CDR3 amino acids: CASSLNGGDGYTF. CDR3 in DNA: TGTGCCAGCAGCTTAAACGGCGGGGATGGCTACACCTTC.

This clonotype was detected a few times. This chain joins TRBV11-2 and TRBJ1-1; a possible D gene is TRBD1 (5 bases). Germline lookup yields CDR1 SGHAT and CDR2 FQNNGV. V was shortened by 4 bases and J by 6 bases, with 15 bases between the two germline ends. The CDR3 length is 14 residues. The CDR3 nucleotides read TGTGCCAGCAGCTCCTGGGACCAAGCGGCTGAAGCTTTCTTT. Its protein is CASSSWDQAAEAFF.

The chain recombines TRBV7-9 with TRBJ2-5; tentative D call: TRBD2 (5 bases). CDR3 length: 15 amino acids. Trimming shortened V by 5 bases and J by 3 bases, and 16 bases separated the two germline ends. The V gene's germline CDR1 is SEHNR and CDR2 FQNEAQ (reference sequence). The DNA of the CDR3 is TGTGCCAGCAGCCCTTGGGCCGGAGGTAAAGAGACCCAGTACTTC. Its protein is CASSPWAGGKETQYF. Looking up the rest from reference TRBV7-9 and TRBJ2-5 gives the full variable domain: DTGVSQNPRHKITKRGQNVTFRCDPISEHNRLYWYRQTLGQGPEFLTYFQNEAQLEKSRLLSDRFSAERPKGSFSTLEIQRTEQGDSAMYLCASSPWAGGKETQYFGPGTRLLVL.